Following are 5 T cell receptor beta chains from one sample sequenced in a study of cytomegalovirus exposure and HLA in healthy donors. 60 Vbeta and 13 Jbeta primers were used in PCR. Clones were read by immunoSEQ multiplex PCR, and TCRdb kept only the in-frame ones, dropping some. The sample includes tens of thousands of clones, roughly three quarters of them seen just once. Material: PBMCs. The origin of the receptors is a man aged 25 to 40 in good health and CMV-seronegative.

This chain connects TRBV7-2 to TRBJ2-1, with D maybe TRBD2 (6 bases). The germline V gene encodes CDR1 SGHTA and CDR2 FQGNSA. V lost 6 bases, J lost 0 bases, and 15 bases lay in between. The CDR3 has 16 amino acids. The CDR3 DNA is TGTGCCAGCAGAAAAAGCGGGCGAAGCTCCTACAATGAGCAGTTCTTC. The encoded protein is CASRKSGRSSYNEQFF.

This chain uses TRBV5-1 with TRBJ2-1; 9 bases align to TRBD1. V shed 3 bases, J shed 6 bases, and the junction held 4 bases outside the gene matches. This CDR3 is 14 amino acids long. Germline CDR1 and CDR2: SGHRS and YFSETQ. For the CDR3, the DNA is TGCGCCAGCAGCTATGGGGACAGGGCCAATGAGCAGTTCTTC. It encodes CASSYGDRANEQFF.

The gene calls are TRBV6-1 and TRBJ1-1; 7 nucleotides agree with TRBD1. The CDR3 spans 13 residues. V was pared by 8 bases and J by 4 bases, with 7 bases of the junction left unmatched. Germline V CDR1 and CDR2: MNHNS, SASEGT. The CDR3 bases are TGTGCCAGCGGAAAGGGACAGTTCACTGAAGCTTTCTTT. Its protein product is CASGKGQFTEAFF.

As concerns this clone: The junction and the germline gene differ at one end; a read error may be behind it. The rearrangement uses TRBV25-1 and TRBJ1-4; 11 bases fit TRBD1. The CDR3 has 15 residues. The germline V gene has CDR1 MGHDK and CDR2 SYGVNS. The CDR3 sequence: CAISDWGTGGEKPFF. The CDR3 DNA reads as TGTGCCATCAGTGATTGGGGGACAGGGGGTGAAAAACCGTTTTTT.

The chain has TRBV6-5 and TRBJ1-1; D might be TRBD1 (5 bases). Germline values: CDR1 MNHEY, CDR2 SVGAGI. This CDR3 comprises 14 residues. Deletions cut 6 bases from V and 4 bases from J, with 15 bases between. The CDR3: CASSPFGGGTEAFF. In nucleotides, the CDR3 is TGTGCCAGCAGCCCCTTTGGGGGGGGCACTGAAGCTTTCTTT.